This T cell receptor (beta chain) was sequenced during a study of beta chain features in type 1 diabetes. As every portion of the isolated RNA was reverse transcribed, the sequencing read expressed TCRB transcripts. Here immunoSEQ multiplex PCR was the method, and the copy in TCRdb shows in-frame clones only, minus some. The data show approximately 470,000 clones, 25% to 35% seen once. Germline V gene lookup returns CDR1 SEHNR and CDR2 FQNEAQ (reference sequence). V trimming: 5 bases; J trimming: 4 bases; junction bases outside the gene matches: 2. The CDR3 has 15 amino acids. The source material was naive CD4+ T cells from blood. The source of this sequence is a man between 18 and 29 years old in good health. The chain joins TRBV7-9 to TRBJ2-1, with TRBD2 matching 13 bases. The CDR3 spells CASSAGLAGYNEQFF. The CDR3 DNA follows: TGTGCCAGCAGCGCGGGACTAGCGGGGTACAATGAGCAGTTCTTC.